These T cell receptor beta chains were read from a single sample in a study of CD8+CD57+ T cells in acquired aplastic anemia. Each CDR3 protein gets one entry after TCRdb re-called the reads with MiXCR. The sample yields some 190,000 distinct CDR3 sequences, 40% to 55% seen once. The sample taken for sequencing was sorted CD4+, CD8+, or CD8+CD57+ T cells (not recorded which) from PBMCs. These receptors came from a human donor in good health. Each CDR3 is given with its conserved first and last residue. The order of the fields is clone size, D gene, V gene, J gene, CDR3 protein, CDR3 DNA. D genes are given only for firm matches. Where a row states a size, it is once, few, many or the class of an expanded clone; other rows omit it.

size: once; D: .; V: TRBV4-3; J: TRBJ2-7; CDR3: CASSAPGSYEQYF; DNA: TGCGCCAGCAGCGCGCCAGGCTCCTACGAGCAGTACTTC
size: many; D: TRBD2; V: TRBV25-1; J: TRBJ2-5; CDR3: CASSEIRGVHRETQYF; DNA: TGTGCCAGCAGTGAAATCCGGGGGGTACATAGGGAGACCCAGTACTTC
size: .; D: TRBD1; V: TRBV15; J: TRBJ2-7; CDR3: CATSRTGTGYEQYF; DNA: TGTGCCACCAGCAGAACCGGGACAGGATACGAGCAGTACTTC
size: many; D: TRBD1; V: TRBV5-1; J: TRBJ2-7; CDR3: CASSLAWDREGPTSYEQYF; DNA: TGCGCCAGCAGCTTGGCCTGGGACAGGGAGGGCCCCACCAGCTACGAGCAGTACTTC
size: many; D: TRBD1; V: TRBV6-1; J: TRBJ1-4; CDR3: CASSDRQGVIGEKLFF; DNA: TGTGCCAGCAGTGACAGACAGGGAGTCATCGGCGAAAAACTGTTTTTT
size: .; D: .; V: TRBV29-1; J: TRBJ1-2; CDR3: CSVVGRGSPNYGYTF; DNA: TGCAGCGTTGTCGGCAGGGGATCCCCTAACTATGGCTACACCTTC
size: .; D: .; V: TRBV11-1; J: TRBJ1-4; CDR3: CASSLLGEKLFF; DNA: TGTGCCAGCAGCTTGCTAGGTGAAAAACTGTTTTTT
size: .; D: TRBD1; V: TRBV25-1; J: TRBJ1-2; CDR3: CASVGTGYGYTF; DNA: TGTGCCAGCGTCGGGACAGGGTATGGCTACACCTTC
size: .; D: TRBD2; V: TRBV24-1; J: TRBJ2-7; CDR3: CATSDTQDTGTSGSPYEQYF; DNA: TGTGCCACCAGTGACACTCAGGACACCGGGACTAGCGGGTCGCCCTACGAGCAGTACTTC
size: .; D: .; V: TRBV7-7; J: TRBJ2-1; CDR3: CASSLALTRLNEQFF; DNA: TGTGCCAGCAGCTTGGCGCTGACTCGCCTTAATGAGCAGTTCTTC
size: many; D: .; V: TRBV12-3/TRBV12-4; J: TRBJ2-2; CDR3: CASSTGLYAGELFF; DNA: TGTGCCAGCAGTACAGGGTTATATGCCGGGGAGCTGTTTTTT
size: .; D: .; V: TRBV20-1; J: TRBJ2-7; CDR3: CSARTGTSYEQYF; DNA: TGCAGTGCCAGAACCGGGACATCCTACGAGCAGTACTTC
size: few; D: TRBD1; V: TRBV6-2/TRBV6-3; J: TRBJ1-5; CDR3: CASSYHTGGGNQPQHF; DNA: TGTGCCAGCAGTTACCATACAGGGGGGGGCAATCAGCCCCAGCATTTT
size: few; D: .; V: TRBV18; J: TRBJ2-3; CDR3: CASSPRQVGTDTQYF; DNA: TGTGCCAGCTCACCTCGACAGGTGGGAACAGATACGCAGTATTTT
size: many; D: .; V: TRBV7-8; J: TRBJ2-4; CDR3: CASSSRWENIQYF; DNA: TGTGCCAGCAGCTCTCGATGGGAAAACATTCAGTACTTC
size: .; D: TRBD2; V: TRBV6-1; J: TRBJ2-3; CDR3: CASSDWTSRTSTDTQYF; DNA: TGTGCCAGCAGTGATTGGACTAGCAGAACTAGCACAGATACGCAGTATTTT
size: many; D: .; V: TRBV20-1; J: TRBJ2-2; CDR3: CSAREGRSNTGELFF; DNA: TGCAGTGCTAGAGAGGGCAGGTCGAACACCGGGGAGCTGTTTTTT
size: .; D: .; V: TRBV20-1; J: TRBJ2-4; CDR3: CSALPIGVDKNIQYF; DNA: TGCAGTGCTTTACCCATAGGGGTTGACAAAAACATTCAGTACTTC
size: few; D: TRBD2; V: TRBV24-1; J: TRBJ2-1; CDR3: CATSPSGGYNEQFF; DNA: TGTGCCACCAGCCCTAGCGGGGGCTACAATGAGCAGTTCTTC
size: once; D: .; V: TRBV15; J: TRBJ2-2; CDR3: CATSRETGELFF; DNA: TGTGCCACCAGCAGAGAGACAGGGGAGCTGTTTTTT
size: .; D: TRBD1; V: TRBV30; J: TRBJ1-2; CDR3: CAWSVQQGARVYTF; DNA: TGTGCCTGGAGTGTACAACAGGGGGCGCGAGTCTACACCTTC
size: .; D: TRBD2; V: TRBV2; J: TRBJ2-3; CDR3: CASRESGSIADTQYF; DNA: TGTGCCAGCAGAGAGAGCGGGAGTATTGCAGATACGCAGTATTTT
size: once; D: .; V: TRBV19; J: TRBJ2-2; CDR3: CASEDRELFF; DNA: TGTGCCAGCGAAGACAGGGAGCTGTTTTTT
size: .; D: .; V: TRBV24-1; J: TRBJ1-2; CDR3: CATSAPGLAGNYGYTF; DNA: TGTGCCACCAGTGCTCCGGGCCTCGCGGGTAACTATGGCTACACCTTC
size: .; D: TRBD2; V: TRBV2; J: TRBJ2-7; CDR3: CASSEATAGGPYEQYF; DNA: TGTGCCAGCAGTGAAGCGACAGCGGGGGGACCCTACGAGCAGTACTTC
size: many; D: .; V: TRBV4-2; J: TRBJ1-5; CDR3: CASSQDWAVGGPQHF; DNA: TGTGCCAGCAGCCAAGATTGGGCAGTTGGGGGGCCCCAGCATTTT
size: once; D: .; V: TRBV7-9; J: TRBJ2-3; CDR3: CASTTEFSTGTQYF; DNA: TGTGCCAGCACGACAGAGTTCAGCACGGGTACGCAGTATTTT
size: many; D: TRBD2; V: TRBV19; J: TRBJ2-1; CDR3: CASRHTGTSGTDEQFF; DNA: TGTGCCAGTAGGCATACCGGGACTAGCGGGACGGATGAGCAGTTCTTC
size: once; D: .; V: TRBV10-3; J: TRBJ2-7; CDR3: CAISEPGRYEQYF; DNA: TGTGCCATCAGTGAACCCGGACGTTACGAGCAGTACTTC
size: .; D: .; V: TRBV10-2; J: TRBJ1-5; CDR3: CASSGGPQPQHF; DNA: TGCGCCAGCAGTGGGGGGCCTCAGCCCCAGCATTTT
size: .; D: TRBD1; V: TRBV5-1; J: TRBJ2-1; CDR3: CASSFDRGLVGEQFF; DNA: TGCGCCAGCAGCTTCGACAGGGGGCTAGTAGGTGAGCAGTTCTTC
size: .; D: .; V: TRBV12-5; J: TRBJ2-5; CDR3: CASGMASGETQYF; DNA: TGTGCTAGTGGTATGGCCAGCGGAGAGACCCAGTACTTC
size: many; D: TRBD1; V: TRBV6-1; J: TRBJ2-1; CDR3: CASSRQGGEQFF; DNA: TGTGCCAGCAGTAGACAGGGTGGTGAGCAGTTCTTC
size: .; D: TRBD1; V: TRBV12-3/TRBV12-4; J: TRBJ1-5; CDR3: CASSSRTGGGSNQPQHF; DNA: TGTGCCAGCAGTTCCCGGACAGGGGGGGGCAGCAATCAGCCCCAGCATTTT
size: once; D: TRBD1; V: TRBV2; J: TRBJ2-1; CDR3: CASLFRTGGNEQFF; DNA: TGTGCCAGCTTGTTCCGGACAGGGGGGAATGAGCAGTTCTTC
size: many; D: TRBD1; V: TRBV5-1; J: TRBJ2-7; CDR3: CASRQWTGPYEQYF; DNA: TGCGCCAGCAGACAATGGACAGGCCCTTACGAGCAGTACTTC
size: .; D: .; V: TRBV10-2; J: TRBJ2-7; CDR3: CASSFTWNEQYF; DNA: TGCGCCAGCAGTTTCACTTGGAACGAGCAGTACTTC
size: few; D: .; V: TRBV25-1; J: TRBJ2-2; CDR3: CASKPMTRWQGGELFF; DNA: TGTGCCAGCAAGCCGATGACCCGGTGGCAAGGCGGGGAGCTGTTTTTT
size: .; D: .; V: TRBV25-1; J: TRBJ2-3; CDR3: CASSEILGTTDTQYF; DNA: TGTGCCAGCAGTGAAATATTGGGGACCACAGATACGCAGTATTTT
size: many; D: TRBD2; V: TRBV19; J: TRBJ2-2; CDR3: CASSIGGARTGELFF; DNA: TGTGCCAGTAGTATCGGGGGGGCGCGGACCGGGGAGCTGTTTTTT
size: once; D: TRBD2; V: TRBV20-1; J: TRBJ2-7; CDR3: CSASGRGEDYEQYF; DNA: TGCAGTGCTAGTGGGAGGGGAGAAGACTACGAGCAGTACTTC
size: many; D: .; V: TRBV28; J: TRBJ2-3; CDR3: CASSSNTDTQYF; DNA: TGTGCCAGCAGTTCAAACACAGATACGCAGTATTTT
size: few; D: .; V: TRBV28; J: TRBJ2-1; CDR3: CASIGYDTRSYNEQFF; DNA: TGTGCCAGCATTGGGTACGACACACGATCCTACAATGAGCAGTTCTTC
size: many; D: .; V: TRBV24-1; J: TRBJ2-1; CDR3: CATSDLNRRDEQFF; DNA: TGTGCCACCAGTGATTTGAACAGGAGGGATGAGCAGTTCTTC
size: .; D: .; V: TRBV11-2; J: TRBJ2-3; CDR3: CASSLEAGWSSWTSTDTQYF; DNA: TGTGCCAGCAGCTTAGAGGCGGGCTGGTCTAGCTGGACTAGCACAGATACGCAGTATTTT
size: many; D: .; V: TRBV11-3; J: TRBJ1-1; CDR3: CASSLVTNTEAFF; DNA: TGTGCCAGCAGCTTAGTGACTAACACTGAAGCTTTCTTT
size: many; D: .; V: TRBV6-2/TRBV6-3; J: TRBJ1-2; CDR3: CASTRGTVRDYGYTF; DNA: TGTGCCAGCACCCGGGGGACGGTCCGGGACTATGGCTACACCTTC
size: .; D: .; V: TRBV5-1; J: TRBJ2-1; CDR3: CASSPEKYRVGGNEQFF; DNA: TGCGCCAGCAGCCCAGAAAAGTACAGGGTGGGGGGCAATGAGCAGTTCTTC
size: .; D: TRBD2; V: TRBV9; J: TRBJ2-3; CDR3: CASSVLGLSTDTQYF; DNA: TGTGCCAGCAGCGTCCTGGGACTAAGCACAGATACGCAGTATTTT
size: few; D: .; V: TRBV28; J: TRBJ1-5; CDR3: CASSPLGQGPNQPQHF; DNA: TGTGCCAGCAGTCCCCTGGGGCAGGGCCCCAATCAGCCCCAGCATTTT
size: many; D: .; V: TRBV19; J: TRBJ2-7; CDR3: CASSRRGEASYEQYF; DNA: TGTGCCAGTAGTAGGAGGGGGGAGGCCTCCTACGAGCAGTACTTC
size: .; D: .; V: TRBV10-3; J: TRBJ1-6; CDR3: CAISEERGYNSPLHF; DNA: TGTGCCATCAGTGAGGAGAGGGGTTATAATTCACCCCTCCACTTT
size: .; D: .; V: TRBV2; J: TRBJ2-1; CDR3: CASQRGWDARTEQFF; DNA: TGTGCCAGCCAGAGAGGATGGGACGCTAGGACTGAGCAGTTCTTC